The rows below give T cell receptor beta chains drawn from one sample of a study of OX40 agonist ivuxolimab in advanced cancers. TCRdb's table, derived via immunoSEQ multiplex PCR, lists solely in-frame clones and lacks some. Among about 130,000 clones listed, just over 90% were seen once. The sequencing used CD4+ or CD8+ T cells sorted from blood, collected in a trial of the OX40 agonist ivuxolimab. The source of these receptors is an adult with an advanced solid tumor such as melanoma, head and neck, liver or kidney cancer. CDR3s leave out the opening cysteine and the closing phenylalanine or tryptophan. The D gene is left open where the match is weak.

v_call: TRBV7-9; d_call: NA; j_call: TRBJ1-1; cdr3_aa: ASSFWDGNTEAF
v_call: TRBV6-5; d_call: NA; j_call: TRBJ1-1; cdr3_aa: ASSLGEAF
v_call: TRBV19; d_call: NA; j_call: TRBJ1-4; cdr3_aa: ASGATATNEKLF
v_call: TRBV5-1; d_call: TRBD1; j_call: TRBJ1-6; cdr3_aa: ASSIWTGAPNSPLH
v_call: TRBV30; d_call: NA; j_call: TRBJ1-3; cdr3_aa: AWTSIGNTIY
v_call: TRBV5-1; d_call: TRBD1; j_call: TRBJ1-1; cdr3_aa: ASSSAQGASEAF
v_call: TRBV9; d_call: NA; j_call: TRBJ1-1; cdr3_aa: ASSATDMNTEAF
v_call: TRBV10-2; d_call: TRBD2; j_call: TRBJ2-7; cdr3_aa: ASSGATSRGEQY
v_call: TRBV7-2; d_call: NA; j_call: TRBJ2-5; cdr3_aa: ASSSGPQETQY
v_call: TRBV20-1; d_call: NA; j_call: TRBJ1-1; cdr3_aa: RGQGGTEAF
v_call: TRBV2; d_call: NA; j_call: TRBJ1-3; cdr3_aa: ASSPGRISGNTIY
v_call: TRBV11-2; d_call: NA; j_call: TRBJ1-2; cdr3_aa: ASSLEAAGGYT
v_call: TRBV7-2; d_call: NA; j_call: TRBJ2-3; cdr3_aa: ASSLRSSTDTQY
v_call: TRBV28; d_call: NA; j_call: TRBJ1-2; cdr3_aa: ASSVTGSWGYT